A selection of T cell receptor beta chains follows, all from one sample in a study of technical replicates of blood from several donors. The data were produced by immunoSEQ multiplex PCR, yet TCRdb's version contains in-frame clones alone and is incomplete. In the table there are over 85,000 clones, 90% to 96% of which are singletons. The sequenced sample was T cells isolated from PBMCs. The receptors derive from a human donor in good health. Each CDR3 is given with its conserved first and last residue. The order of the fields is J gene, D gene, V gene, clone size, CDR3 DNA, CDR3 protein. D genes are given only for firm matches. The size entry is marked missing in some rows and otherwise reads once, few, many or a size class.

TRBJ2-5,TRBD2,TRBV6-6,once,TGTGCCAGCAGTTACAGGGCGGGAGGAAGGGAGACCCAGTACTTC,CASSYRAGGRETQYF
TRBJ1-2,TRBD1,TRBV5-1,-,TGCGCCAGCAGCCCAGGGACAGAATCGGGTGGCTACACCTTC,CASSPGTESGGYTF
TRBJ2-7,-,TRBV9,-,TGTGCCAGCAGCGTAGCTGGCAACGAGCAGTACTTC,CASSVAGNEQYF
TRBJ2-1,-,TRBV7-3,-,TGTGCCAGCAGCACAGCCACCGACTACAATGAGCAGTTCTTC,CASSTATDYNEQFF
TRBJ2-7,-,TRBV7-2,-,TGTGCCAGCAGCTTACCGGAGGTCTACGAGCAGTACTTC,CASSLPEVYEQYF
TRBJ2-6,-,TRBV5-1,-,TGCGCCAGCAGCTTCACCGGGTCTTCCCACTCTGGGGCCAACGTCCTGACTTTC,CASSFTGSSHSGANVLTF
TRBJ2-1,-,TRBV6-5,-,TGTGCCAGCATGGCGGGGACCTGGGAGCAGTTCTTC,CASMAGTWEQFF
TRBJ2-3,-,TRBV9,-,TGTGCCAGCAGCGTAGTGGGACTGAGCACAGATACGCAGTATTTT,CASSVVGLSTDTQYF
TRBJ2-1,TRBD2,TRBV6-5,-,TGTGCCAGCAGTTACCAACTAGCGCTCGACTACAATGAGCAGTTCTTC,CASSYQLALDYNEQFF
TRBJ2-7,-,TRBV4-1,-,TGCGCCAGCAGCGAGTACGCGGGTAGGTCTAACGAGCAGTACTTC,CASSEYAGRSNEQYF
TRBJ2-7,-,TRBV29-1,-,TGCAGCGTTGAAACGAAGGACAAAGACGGCTACGAGCAGTACTTC,CSVETKDKDGYEQYF
TRBJ2-1,-,TRBV5-1,-,TGCGCCAGCAGCTTGGATGGAGGGCGCTACAATGAGCAGTTCTTC,CASSLDGGRYNEQFF
TRBJ1-1,TRBD1,TRBV7-9,-,TGTGCCAGCAGCTTAGCGGGGGACAGGGGAGCTTTCTTT,CASSLAGDRGAFF
TRBJ2-5,-,TRBV4-1,-,TGCGCCAGCAGCCAAGGGGGCGACGAGACCCAGTACTTC,CASSQGGDETQYF
TRBJ2-3,TRBD2,TRBV4-2,-,TGTGCCAGCAGCCACGCCGGGACTAGCGGGTTGGATACGCAGTATTTT,CASSHAGTSGLDTQYF
TRBJ2-2,-,TRBV6-1,-,TGTGCCAGCACGATTCAACCCTCTGAGGCCGGGGAGCTGTTTTTT,CASTIQPSEAGELFF
TRBJ2-1,-,TRBV10-1,-,TGCGCCAGCAGCCCCGACAGGCGGGTCTACAATGAGCAGTTCTTC,CASSPDRRVYNEQFF
TRBJ2-1,-,TRBV6-5,-,TGTGCCAGCAGTCCCCTGCGCGGCTCCTACAATGAGCAGTTCTTC,CASSPLRGSYNEQFF
TRBJ2-1,-,TRBV7-9,-,TGTGCCATCAACCGGGGAATGACACCTGACAATGAGCAGTTCTTC,CAINRGMTPDNEQFF
TRBJ2-3,-,TRBV7-3,-,TGTGCCAGCAGCTTACTAGGAGGGAGCACAGATACGCAGTATTTT,CASSLLGGSTDTQYF
TRBJ1-3,-,TRBV9,-,TGTGCCAGCAGCCTCACAGGACGGACGAGCTCTGGAAACACCATATATTTT,CASSLTGRTSSGNTIYF
TRBJ1-5,TRBD1,TRBV7-2,-,TGTGCCAGCCAGAACAATTGGGACAGAGATCAGCCCCAGCATTTT,CASQNNWDRDQPQHF
TRBJ1-5,-,TRBV11-2,-,TGTGCCAGCAGCTTAGATAGACTGTCTAGGCCCCAGCATTTT,CASSLDRLSRPQHF
TRBJ2-1,TRBD2,TRBV7-2,-,TGTGCCAGCAGCTTAGCCCCCAGCGGGAGATATTCCTACAATGAGCAGTTCTTC,CASSLAPSGRYSYNEQFF
TRBJ2-2,-,TRBV6-1,-,TGTGCCAGCAGTGATACAGCCTACGGGGAGCTGTTTTTT,CASSDTAYGELFF
TRBJ2-1,TRBD1,TRBV10-1,-,TGCGCCAGCAGTGAGTCGACAGGGGTAAATGAGCAGTTCTTC,CASSESTGVNEQFF
TRBJ1-2,-,TRBV30,-,TGTGCCTGGAGTTTACTAGACTTCTTGTCTGGCTACACCTTC,CAWSLLDFLSGYTF
TRBJ2-3,TRBD1,TRBV19,-,TGTGCCACGACAGGGTGGGGCGGCACAGATACGCAGTATTTT,CATTGWGGTDTQYF
TRBJ2-7,-,TRBV9,-,TGTGCCAGCAGCGGTAACAAGGGGGGGTCGTTCTACGAGCAGTACTTC,CASSGNKGGSFYEQYF
TRBJ1-1,TRBD1,TRBV9,-,TGTGCCAGCAGCGATCAGGGGGCGAGGGGGACTGAAGCTTTCTTT,CASSDQGARGTEAFF
TRBJ2-7,-,TRBV6-1,-,TGTGCCAGCAGTCTACTTCCGGGGGACGCCTACGAGCAGTACTTC,CASSLLPGDAYEQYF
TRBJ2-7,-,TRBV5-6,-,TGTGCCAGCAGCTTGTTTCATCCCGGGTTTTCCTACGAGCAGTACTTC,CASSLFHPGFSYEQYF
TRBJ2-7,-,TRBV6-6,-,TGTGCCAGCAGTATGACCGGGGCCTACGAGCAGTACTTC,CASSMTGAYEQYF
TRBJ2-7,-,TRBV10-3,-,TGTGCCATCAGTGAATCCGGGACACGGAGCTCCTACGAGCAGTACTTC,CAISESGTRSSYEQYF
TRBJ1-1,TRBD1,TRBV10-3,-,TGTGCCATCAGAGGGGGCATGAACACTGAAGCTTTCTTT,CAIRGGMNTEAFF
TRBJ2-2,-,TRBV27,-,TGTGCCAGCAGTTCCTATTACACCGGGGAGCTGTTTTTT,CASSSYYTGELFF
TRBJ2-7,TRBD1,TRBV5-1,-,TGCGCCAGCAGCTTGGTGCAGGGGGCAGGCGAGCAGTACTTC,CASSLVQGAGEQYF
TRBJ2-1,TRBD2,TRBV9,-,TGTGCCAGCAGCGGAGTCGAGCGGGAGTTAAATGAGCAGTTCTTC,CASSGVERELNEQFF
TRBJ1-4,TRBD1,TRBV9,-,TGTGCCAGCAGCGTACAGGGGGCGATCTATGAAAAACTGTTTTTT,CASSVQGAIYEKLFF
TRBJ1-2,-,TRBV10-3,-,TGTGCCATCAAGGGCACGGCGGGGGACTACACCTTC,CAIKGTAGDYTF
TRBJ2-1,TRBD2,TRBV2,-,TGTGCCAGCATTGGGAATCCGGGACTAGGTGTGAATGAGCAGTTCTTC,CASIGNPGLGVNEQFF
TRBJ2-1,-,TRBV4-2,-,TGTGCCAGCAGCCAAGATGTTAGAGGGGAGCAGTTCTTC,CASSQDVRGEQFF
TRBJ2-7,-,TRBV19,-,TGTGCCAGTAGTATACAGGGGTCGGGGGAGCAGTACTTC,CASSIQGSGEQYF
TRBJ1-5,TRBD1,TRBV28,-,TGTGCCAGCAGTTCCCCGGGACAGTGGGATCAGCCCCAGCATTTT,CASSSPGQWDQPQHF